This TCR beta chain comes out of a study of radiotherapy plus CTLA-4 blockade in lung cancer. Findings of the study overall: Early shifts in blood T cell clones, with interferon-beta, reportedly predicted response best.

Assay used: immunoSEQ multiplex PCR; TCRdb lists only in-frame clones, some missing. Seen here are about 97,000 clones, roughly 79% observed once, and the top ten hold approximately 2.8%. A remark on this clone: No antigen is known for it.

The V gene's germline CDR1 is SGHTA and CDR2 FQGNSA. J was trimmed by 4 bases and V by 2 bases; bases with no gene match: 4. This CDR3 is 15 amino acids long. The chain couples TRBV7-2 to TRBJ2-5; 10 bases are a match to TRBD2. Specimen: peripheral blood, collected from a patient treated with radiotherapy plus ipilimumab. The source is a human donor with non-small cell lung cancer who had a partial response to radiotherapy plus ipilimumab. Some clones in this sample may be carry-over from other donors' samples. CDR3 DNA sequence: TGTGCCAGCAGCTTACAAGCGGGGGGGCTAGAGACCCAGTACTTC. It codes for CASSLQAGGLETQYF.